This T cell receptor beta chain stems from a study of blood T cells in healthy people across ages. Germline CDR1 MNHNS, CDR2 SASEGT. This CDR3 has 10 residues. The V gene lost 5 bases and the J gene lost 6 bases, with 5 bases spanning the gap. The second PCR ran about 7 to 12 cycles with a sample-barcoded 5' primer and J-beta primers. TCRdb recomputed calls from the 5' RACE reads with MiXCR, one row per CDR3 protein. This sample has over a million distinct CDR3 sequences, with around 42% found just once. The material sequenced was blood. The receptor comes from a woman younger than 30 in good health. The chain couples TRBV6-1 to TRBJ2-7; D gene unclear. The chain's CDR3 is CASSFAEQYF. In DNA form, the CDR3 reads TGTGCCAGCAGTTTCGCCGAGCAGTACTTC.